This entry lists 29 T cell receptor beta chains sequenced from one sample in a study of human CD8 memory T cell subsets. TCR beta was sequenced from UMI-tagged 5' RACE libraries. TCRdb derives one entry per CDR3 protein from the 5' RACE reads, leaving out DNA. The specimen's table records some 3,400 distinct CDR3 sequences. Sequenced material: CD8+ T cells from PBMCs. These receptor sequences come from a human donor in good health.

This clonotype is deemed medium-sized by its frequency. The chain couples TRBV7-9 to TRBJ1-1. The CDR3 spans 14 residues. Germline values: CDR1 SEHNR, CDR2 FQNEAQ (reference sequence). CDR3 in amino acids: CASSRAAGVSEAFF.

The chain couples TRBV6-1 to TRBJ2-3; lacking DNA, the TRBD2 call made by TCRdb goes unchecked. Germline CDR1 MNHNS, CDR2 SASEGT. The length of the CDR3 is 15 residues. CDR3: CASRRTSGGTDTQYF.

The V gene is TRBV4-3, the J gene TRBJ2-1; the D gene TCRdb calls, TRBD1, cannot be checked with no DNA. This CDR3 spans 14 amino acids. The germline V gene encodes CDR1 LGHNA and CDR2 YSLEER. CDR3 amino acids: CASSDRDRLNEQFF.

The V and J genes are TRBV7-6 and TRBJ2-5; TCRdb's D call, TRBD2, is unchecked because there is no DNA. The CDR3 totals 15 residues. CDR1 is SGHVS, CDR2 FNYEAQ, per germline. The CDR3 here is CASSSSQGFSETQYF.

V is TRBV24-1 and J is TRBJ2-1; TCRdb picks TRBD1, but there is no DNA to check that call. The CDR3 is 21 residues long. CDR1 and CDR2 (germline): KGHDR, SFDVKD. CDR3 sequence: CATSDLHRGENDRSAPNEQFF.

This clonotype is deemed medium-sized by its frequency. This chain's CDR3 is CASSLAGSTGNTIYF. The chain combines TRBV5-1 with TRBJ1-3. The CDR3 covers 15 residues. Per the germline V gene, CDR1 is SGHRS and CDR2 is YFSETQ.

The chain has TRBV4-2 and TRBJ2-2; as DNA is missing, the TRBD1 call by TCRdb cannot be tested. CDR1 is LGHNA, CDR2 YNFKEQ, per germline. There are 13 residues in the CDR3. The CDR3 reads CASGDRNTGELFF.

By frequency, this clonotype registers large. This chain links TRBV20-1 with TRBJ2-7; TCRdb designates TRBD2, a call that cannot be tested without DNA. The CDR3 totals 14 residues. Germline V CDR1 and CDR2: DFQATT, SNEGSKA (reference sequence). CDR3: CSGSHSGSSHEQYF.

The chain is built from TRBV20-1 and TRBJ1-6; the D gene TCRdb calls, TRBD1, cannot be checked with no DNA. The CDR3 is made up of 17 amino acids. Germline CDR1 reads DFQATT; CDR2 reads SNEGSKA (reference sequence). The chain's CDR3 is CSALPLPGRLFNSPLHF.

The J gene is TRBJ2-5, the V gene TRBV7-6; checking the TCRdb D call of TRBD2 is not possible without DNA. CDR1 and CDR2 from the germline V gene are SGHVS and FNYEAQ. This CDR3 is 15 amino acids long. CDR3 amino acids: CASSFIASSQETQYF.

V and J are TRBV23-1 and TRBJ1-1; TCRdb indicates TRBD1, and absent DNA this call remains unverified. TRBV23-1 is an ORF; its function is uncertain. This CDR3 is built from 13 residues. The CDR3 loop is CASSQGTVTEAFF.

J is TRBJ2-3 and V is TRBV5-4. Germline V CDR1 and CDR2: SGHNT, YYREEE (reference sequence). CDR3 length: 12 amino acids. The CDR3 protein is CASSRNTDTQYF. The variable domain in full, with the rest retrieved from reference TRBV5-4 and TRBJ2-3, is ETGVTQSPTHLIKTRGQQVTLRCSSQSGHNTVSWYQQALGQGPQFIFQYYREEENGRGNFPPRFSGLQFPNYSSELNVNALELDDSALYLCASSRNTDTQYFGPGTRLTVL.

This clonotype is labeled medium-sized based on frequency. This chain links TRBV23-1 with TRBJ2-7; without DNA, the TCRdb call of TRBD1 cannot be checked. TRBV23-1 is labeled an ORF, and its function is uncertain. The CDR3 spans 15 residues. The CDR3 protein is CASSHRTVSSYEQYF.

The CDR3 region is CASSLPGGYEQYF. The chain uses TRBV11-1 and TRBJ2-7; without DNA, the TCRdb call of TRBD1 cannot be checked. Germline V CDR1 and CDR2: SGHAT, FQDESV (reference sequence). CDR3 size: 13 residues.

By frequency, this clonotype registers medium-sized (0.01 to 0.1%). V is TRBV5-6 and J is TRBJ2-7; TCRdb returns TRBD1, unconfirmable since there is no DNA. The CDR3 runs to 16 residues. The germline V gene has CDR1 SGHDT and CDR2 YYEEEE. The CDR3 loop reads CASSGHRDRLSYEQYF. Full variable domain (missing parts from reference TRBV5-6 and TRBJ2-7): DAGVTQSPTHLIKTRGQQVTLRCSPKSGHDTVSWYQQALGQGPQFIFQYYEEEERQRGNFPDRFSGHQFPNYSSELNVNALLLGDSALYLCASSGHRDRLSYEQYFGPGTRLTVT.

This clonotype ranks as medium-sized in terms of frequency. This sequence joins TRBV5-1 and TRBJ2-1. This CDR3 contains 15 residues. Germline loops: CDR1 SGHRS, CDR2 YFSETQ. The CDR3 here is CASSHPRSRYNEQFF.

The chain combines TRBV28 with TRBJ2-1; TCRdb picks TRBD2, but there is no DNA to check that call. The CDR3 sequence is 14 residues long. CDR1 and CDR2 from the germline V gene are MDHEN and SYDVKM. The CDR3 is CASNLAPGYNEQFF.

This clonotype is medium-sized by frequency. This rearrangement joins TRBV7-3 to TRBJ1-1; TCRdb returns TRBD1, unconfirmable since there is no DNA. This CDR3 contains 14 residues. Germline loops: CDR1 SGHTA, CDR2 FQGTGA. CDR3 region: CASSFGGAGTEAFF.

V and J are TRBV3-1 and TRBJ2-1; without DNA, the TCRdb call of TRBD2 cannot be checked. CDR3 size: 16 residues. Germline-derived CDR1 and CDR2 are LGHDT and YNNKEL (reference sequence). The CDR3 spells CASSQDEGFGEDEQFF.

This clonotype counts as medium-sized by frequency. V usage is TRBV7-8 and J usage is TRBJ2-2; TCRdb reports TRBD2, a call that lacks DNA to check it against. This CDR3 has 18 residues. In germline, CDR1 is SGHVS, CDR2 FQNEAQ. CDR3 amino acids: CASTAGLAGGPSTGELFF. Based on the CDR3 plus reference TRBV7-8 and TRBJ2-2, the full variable domain is GAGVSQSPRYKVAKRGQDVALRCDPISGHVSLFWYQQALGQGPEFLTYFQNEAQLDKSGLPSDRFFAERPEGSVSTLKIQRTQQEDSAVYLCASTAGLAGGPSTGELFFGEGSRLTVL.

This clonotype shows up as medium-sized by frequency. The rearrangement links TRBV13 to TRBJ2-1; TCRdb's D call, TRBD1, is unchecked because there is no DNA. Germline CDR1 and CDR2: PRHDT and FYEKMQ (reference sequence). The CDR3 length is 15 residues. CDR3: CASSPEEQIYNEQFF.

The chain has TRBV7-8 and TRBJ2-3; TCRdb proposes TRBD2, but this gene call is untestable without DNA. CDR1 is SGHVS, CDR2 FQNEAQ, per germline. The CDR3 has 18 residues. This CDR3 reads CASSKGDYVRWGTDTQYF.

This clonotype is deemed medium-sized (0.01 to 0.1%) by its frequency. The genes are TRBV9 and TRBJ2-7; TCRdb's D gene call, TRBD1, goes unchecked for lack of DNA. The CDR3 runs to 15 residues. Germline CDR1 is SGDLS and CDR2 is YYNGEE. CDR3 amino acids: CASSVDPNFRDEQYF.

According to its frequency, this clonotype is medium-sized. The chain links TRBV9 to TRBJ2-1; TCRdb's D gene call, TRBD1, goes unchecked for lack of DNA. The germline V gene encodes CDR1 SGDLS and CDR2 YYNGEE. This CDR3 region has 13 residues. This CDR3 is CASSVGGDNEQFF.

The CDR3 spells CASSRQGGTDTQYF. The gene calls are TRBV6-5 and TRBJ2-3; TCRdb's D call, TRBD1, is unchecked because there is no DNA. There are 14 residues in the CDR3. Germline V gene lookup returns CDR1 MNHEY and CDR2 SVGAGI.

In terms of frequency, this clonotype is medium-sized (0.01 to 0.1%). This chain links TRBV29-1 with TRBJ2-5; the D call of TRBD1 rests on TCRdb alone, since no DNA is present to check it. Looked up from germline, CDR1 is SQVTM and CDR2 is ANQGSEA. This CDR3 is built from 15 residues. The CDR3: CSVDPQGVIGETQYF.

The chain is built from TRBV28 and TRBJ1-5; TCRdb returns TRBD1, unconfirmable since there is no DNA. This CDR3 has 15 amino acids. Germline V lookup: CDR1 MDHEN, CDR2 SYDVKM. The CDR3 is CASSPGQDGNQPQHF.

This clonotype is labeled medium-sized based on frequency. V and J are TRBV28 and TRBJ1-2; the D call of TRBD1 rests on TCRdb alone, since no DNA is present to check it. This CDR3 has 12 residues. Germline values: CDR1 MDHEN, CDR2 SYDVKM. CDR3 protein: CASTWGSYGYTF.

This clonotype is labeled medium-sized based on frequency. The chain links TRBV7-2 to TRBJ2-3; checking the TCRdb D call of TRBD1 is not possible without DNA. Germline CDR1 and CDR2: SGHTA and FQGNSA. The CDR3 has 15 residues. CDR3 protein: CASSLRDRSTDTQYF.